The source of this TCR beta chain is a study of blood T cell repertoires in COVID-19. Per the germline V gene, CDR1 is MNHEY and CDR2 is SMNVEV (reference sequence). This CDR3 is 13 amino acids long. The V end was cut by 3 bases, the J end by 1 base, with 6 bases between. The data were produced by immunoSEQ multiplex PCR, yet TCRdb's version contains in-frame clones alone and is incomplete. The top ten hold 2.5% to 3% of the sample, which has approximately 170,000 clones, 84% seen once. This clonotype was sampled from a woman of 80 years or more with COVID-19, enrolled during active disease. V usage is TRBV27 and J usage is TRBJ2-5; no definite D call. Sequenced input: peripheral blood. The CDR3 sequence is CASSLRIQETQYF. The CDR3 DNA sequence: TGTGCCAGCAGTTTGAGAATCCAAGAGACCCAGTACTTC.